These 31 T cell receptor beta chains originate from one sample sequenced in a study of T cell responses to AZD1222 COVID-19 vaccine (dated by TCRdb to the early 2020s). The time point label, read with the paper, signifies: about 28 days (+/-7) after the second vaccine dose. Library method: the immunoSEQ multiplex PCR assay. The table comes from immuneACCESS by way of TCRdb, which keeps in-frame sequences with V and J called. Part of the clones is missing from these tables; in studies checked, under half for an unresolved V gene and the rest for unknown reasons. The sample records 150,000 to 200,000 clones, under 95% of which are singletons. The ten top clones hold 1% of the sample. The sequences come from peripheral blood, collected 28 days after the second AZD1222 dose. All receptors come from an adult who received the AZD1222 COVID-19 vaccine.

This clone was counted a single time. This chain connects TRBV18 to TRBJ1-5; maybe TRBD1 (5 bases). The CDR3 contains 15 residues. The ends were cut back, 2 bases at V and 1 base at J, with 9 bases in the middle. CDR1 and CDR2 from the germline V gene are KGHSH and LQKENI. DNA for the CDR3: TGTGCCAGCTCACCAGGACGGGGCAGCAATCAGCCCCAGCATTTT. Its translation is CASSPGRGSNQPQHF.

This chain connects TRBV13 to TRBJ2-3; maybe TRBD2 (8 bases). The CDR3 loop spans 17 amino acids. Trimming stripped 5 bases from V and 2 bases from J, with 20 bases between. CDR1 PRHDT and CDR2 FYEKMQ come from the germline V gene (reference sequence). The CDR3 sequence: CASSAPGGSGATDTQYF. The CDR3 DNA reads as TGTGCCAGCAGCGCCCCAGGGGGTAGCGGGGCCACAGATACGCAGTATTTT.

As to this clone: Other DNA variants within this sample encode the same CDR3. V usage is TRBV18 and J usage is TRBJ1-1; no firm D call. Germline CDR1 KGHSH, CDR2 LQKENI. V was clipped by 3 bases and J by 0 bases, with 8 bases between them. The CDR3 spans 14 residues. The CDR3 spells CASSPGQLNTEAFF. The CDR3 coding sequence is TGTGCCAGCTCACCTGGGCAGCTGAACACTGAAGCTTTCTTT.

The J gene is TRBJ1-4, the V gene TRBV6-2 or TRBV6-3; no definite D call. The germline gives CDR1 MNHEY, CDR2 SVGEGT. Trimming took off 3 bases at V and 8 bases at J, with 13 bases between the two ends. The CDR3 is 14 residues long. This CDR3 reads CASSYRRTLEKLFF. CDR3 coding DNA: TGTGCCAGCAGTTATCGTCGGACCCTAGAAAAACTGTTTTTT.

The chain carries TRBV6-5 and TRBJ2-3; D remains unclear. CDR3 length equals 14 residues. CDR1 and CDR2 from the germline V gene are MNHEY and SVGAGI. V lost 2 bases, J lost 2 bases, and 8 bases lay in between. DNA of the CDR3: TGTGCCAGCAGTTACCGGCGGAACACAGATACGCAGTATTTT. Its translation is CASSYRRNTDTQYF.

This chain connects TRBV7-9 to TRBJ2-6, with 7 bases identical to TRBD1. Germline assignment: CDR1 SEHNR and CDR2 FQNEAQ (reference sequence). Losses at the gene ends were 10 bases for V and 0 bases for J; bases not matched to a gene: 6. This CDR3 spans 15 amino acids. CDR3 loop: CANEWDSSGANVLTF. CDR3 sequence (DNA): TGTGCCAACGAGTGGGACAGCTCTGGGGCCAACGTCCTGACTTTC.

The chain carries TRBV19 and TRBJ1-5, with 7 bases lining up with TRBD1. CDR1 is LNHDA and CDR2 is SQIVND in the germline V gene (reference sequence). The length of the CDR3 is 17 residues. J gave up 2 bases and V 3 bases, and 10 bases lay outside the gene matches. The CDR3 DNA reads TGTGCCAGTAGTATGGCCATCGGGACAGTTGGCAATCAGCCCCAGCATTTT. It yields the protein CASSMAIGTVGNQPQHF.

This chain joins TRBV21-1 and TRBJ1-5; the DNA was not used to check the table's D call, TRBD1. TRBV21-1 is a listed pseudogene. The CDR3 is 15 residues long. The CDR3 sequence: CASPGQGGGNQPQHF. CDR3 nucleotide sequence: TGTGCCAGCCCGGGACAGGGGGGTGGCAATCAGCCCCAGCATTTT.

The rearrangement joins TRBV6-5 to TRBJ1-1, with D perhaps matching TRBD1 (6 bases). V was clipped by 6 bases and J by 12 bases, with 17 bases between them. CDR1 is MNHEY and CDR2 is SVGAGI in the germline V gene. The CDR3 is 12 amino acids. The CDR3 sequence is CASSRKGVKTFF. CDR3 coding DNA: TGTGCCAGCAGCCGAAAGGGGGTGAAAACTTTCTTT.

This clone was seen just once. V and J are TRBV5-1 and TRBJ1-3; 8 bases are a match to TRBD1. V lost 4 bases to trimming and J lost 0 bases; unmatched junction nucleotides: 6. The CDR3 contains 16 residues. Germline loops: CDR1 SGHRS, CDR2 YFSETQ. The CDR3 is CASSPRTGSSGNTIYF. The DNA of the CDR3 is TGCGCCAGCAGCCCCCGGACAGGGTCCTCTGGAAACACCATATATTTT.

This chain connects TRBV2 to TRBJ2-3, with no clear D. The germline V gene encodes CDR1 SNHLY and CDR2 FYNNEI. V was clipped by 5 bases and J by 0 bases, with 12 bases between them. The CDR3 spans 15 residues. The CDR3 bases are TGTGCCAGCAGTTACAGACGAACTAGCACAGATACGCAGTATTTT. This sequence encodes CASSYRRTSTDTQYF.

V is TRBV5-5 and J is TRBJ1-1; D ambiguous. CDR1 is SGHKS and CDR2 is YYEKEE in the germline V gene (reference sequence). V lost 2 bases, J lost 4 bases, and 9 bases lay in between. This CDR3 contains 13 residues. The CDR3 protein is CASSLGGGTEAFF. CDR3 coding DNA: TGTGCCAGCAGCTTAGGTGGAGGCACTGAAGCTTTCTTT.

This clone has only a few counts. The chain uses TRBV28 and TRBJ1-2; D may be TRBD1 (6 bases). The CDR3 has 13 amino acids. CDR1 and CDR2 (germline): MDHEN, SYDVKM. The V end lost 2 bases, the J end lost 6 bases, and 10 bases lay between the germline ends. DNA for the CDR3: TGTGCCAGCAGTTTAGAGGGGGTCCATGGCTACACCTTC. It is translated as CASSLEGVHGYTF.

The chain is built from TRBV18 and TRBJ1-6; D is unresolved. Germline V gene lookup returns CDR1 KGHSH and CDR2 LQKENI. Trimming took off 6 bases at V and 7 bases at J, with 16 bases between the two ends. This CDR3 region has 15 residues. CDR3 bases: TGTGCCAGCTCCCCCTTGGTGGACCCAAATTCACCCCTCCACTTT. Its translation is CASSPLVDPNSPLHF.

This chain connects TRBV27 to TRBJ2-3, with a weak D call TRBD1 (5 bases). V dropped 2 bases and J dropped 14 bases, with 11 bases sitting between them. Looked up from germline, CDR1 is MNHEY and CDR2 is SMNVEV (reference sequence). The CDR3 runs to 11 residues. CDR3 DNA sequence: TGTGCCAGCAGTTTAGGGGCCAATTGGTATTTT. Its translation: CASSLGANWYF.

Comment on this clone: Relative to the germline gene, one junction end is altered; a read error may explain this. The chain employs TRBV18 and TRBJ1-4; perhaps TRBD1 as D (5 bases). The CDR3 consists of 14 residues. Germline V gene data show CDR1 as KGHSH and CDR2 as LQKENI. The CDR3 loop is CASSPGRDNEKLFF. The CDR3 nucleotides read TGTGCCAGTTCACCGGGACGGGATAATGAAAAACTGTTTTTT.

The chain links TRBV2 to TRBJ2-2, with D possibly TRBD1 on 6 matching bases. The CDR3 has 15 residues. The germline V gene encodes CDR1 SNHLY and CDR2 FYNNEI. Trimming removed 6 bases at V and 0 bases at J, with 11 bases between. The chain's CDR3 is CASSRDTTNTGELFF. In nucleotides, the CDR3 is TGTGCCAGCAGCCGGGACACAACGAACACCGGGGAGCTGTTTTTT.

This chain links TRBV3-1 (or the pseudogene TRBV3-2) with TRBJ2-5; D is perhaps TRBD2 (6 bases). Germline V gene data show CDR1 as LGHDT and CDR2 as YNNKEL (reference sequence). The CDR3 extends over 16 amino acids. With 6 bases removed from V and 2 bases from J, the gap between germline ends came to 19 bases. CDR3 region: CASRLLRGSSQETQYF. CDR3 DNA: TGTGCCAGCAGACTACTGCGGGGCAGCTCTCAAGAGACCCAGTACTTC.

The rearrangement uses TRBV27 and TRBJ1-5; 7 positions agree with TRBD1. The CDR3 sequence is 16 residues long. Trimming took 2 bases from V and 7 from J; bases not matched to a gene: 11. The germline V gene encodes CDR1 MNHEY and CDR2 SMNVEV (reference sequence). CDR3 nucleotides: TGTGCCAGCAGTTTAACCCGGGGAGGGGGCGCCCAGCCCCAGCATTTT. This translates into CASSLTRGGGAQPQHF.

The chain recombines TRBV18 with TRBJ2-2, with 11 nucleotides matching TRBD1. The CDR3 covers 16 residues. Trimming removed 3 bases from V and 6 bases from J; junction bases left unmatched: 6. The V gene's germline CDR1 is KGHSH and CDR2 LQKENI. The chain's CDR3 is CASSPPGQGVSGELFF. The DNA of the CDR3 is TGTGCCAGCTCACCCCCGGGACAGGGGGTCTCCGGGGAGCTGTTTTTT.

The chain combines TRBV9 with TRBJ2-3, with TRBD1 as a possible D gene (6 bases). This CDR3 has 19 amino acids. Germline loops: CDR1 SGDLS, CDR2 YYNGEE. The V gene lost 1 base and the J gene lost 1 base, with 22 bases spanning the gap. Here the CDR3 DNA reads TGTGCCAGCAGCGTAATGGGGGCCGGGGCTTTGGGGCGCACAGATACGCAGTATTTT. Encoded protein: CASSVMGAGALGRTDTQYF.

This sequence joins TRBV27 and TRBJ1-5; 7 nucleotides match TRBD1. Germline-derived CDR1 and CDR2 are MNHEY and SMNVEV (reference sequence). V gave up 6 bases and J gave up 1 base; unmatched junction bases: 12. This CDR3 is built from 17 residues. The CDR3 protein is CASRRLTGPGSNQPQHF. The CDR3 DNA reads as TGTGCCAGCAGGCGCCTGACAGGGCCTGGCAGCAATCAGCCCCAGCATTTT.

The chain links TRBV28 to TRBJ1-5, with a tentative D call TRBD1 (6 bases). The CDR3 has 14 amino acids. CDR1 is MDHEN, CDR2 SYDVKM, per germline. Between the trimmed V and J ends, which lost 6 bases and 3 bases, there was a span of 12 bases. The DNA for the CDR3 is TGTGCCAGCAGGAAAAGGGACAACAATCAGCCCCAGCATTTT. Translated, it gives CASRKRDNNQPQHF.

The chain employs TRBV7-8 and TRBJ2-1, with a possible D match to TRBD1 (5 bases). Germline V gene data show CDR1 as SGHVS and CDR2 as FQNEAQ. V dropped 5 bases and J dropped 7 bases, with 15 bases sitting between them. CDR3 length equals 14 residues. The DNA for the CDR3 is TGTGCCAGCAGCACAGTAGGGGTAGAAAATGAGCAGTTCTTC. This codes for CASSTVGVENEQFF.

The chain carries TRBV4-1 and TRBJ2-2; 10 nucleotides line up with TRBD1. The V gene's germline CDR1 is MGHRA and CDR2 YSYEKL. The V gene end was trimmed by 4 bases and the J gene end by 5 bases; junction bases not matched to a gene: 7. The CDR3 totals 16 residues. In nucleotides, the CDR3 is TGCGCCAGCAGCCTCCGGGACAGGGGAAATACCGGGGAGCTGTTTTTT. It specifies CASSLRDRGNTGELFF.

The chain couples TRBV27 to TRBJ2-2; TRBD2 matches 11 bases. CDR1 MNHEY and CDR2 SMNVEV come from the germline V gene (reference sequence). CDR3 size: 14 residues. Trimming removed 10 bases from V and 7 bases from J; junction bases left unmatched: 8. CDR3 amino acids: CATIAGGFGGELFF. CDR3 DNA sequence: TGTGCCACCATAGCGGGGGGGTTTGGCGGGGAGCTGTTTTTT.

This clone occurred a few times. This rearrangement joins TRBV13 to TRBJ2-1; D not certain. Trimming cost V 5 bases and J 6 bases, with 14 bases left between them. This CDR3 region has 14 residues. Germline V gene lookup returns CDR1 PRHDT and CDR2 FYEKMQ (reference sequence). As DNA, the CDR3 is TGTGCCAGCAGCACCTTTATAGGTCCCAATGAGCAGTTCTTC. It is translated as CASSTFIGPNEQFF.

V gene TRBV5-6 combines with J gene TRBJ1-3; D possibly corresponds to TRBD1 (5 bases). CDR3 length: 13 residues. V lost 2 bases, J lost 9 bases, and 12 bases lay in between. Per the germline V gene, CDR1 is SGHDT and CDR2 is YYEEEE. CDR3 coding DNA: TGTGCCAGCAGCTTAGGGGAGGTCCGCACCATATATTTT. Its protein is CASSLGEVRTIYF.

V is TRBV3-1 (or the pseudogene TRBV3-2) and J is TRBJ1-3; a possible D gene is TRBD1 (6 bases). V lost 3 bases and J 4 bases, leaving 13 bases between the germline ends. Germline V gene lookup returns CDR1 LGHDT and CDR2 YNNKEL (reference sequence). This CDR3 spans 15 amino acids. The CDR3 loop is CASSQPGARGNTIYF. CDR3 coding DNA: TGTGCCAGCAGCCAGCCGGGGGCGCGAGGAAACACCATATATTTT.

The chain uses TRBV11-2 and TRBJ2-7; D may match TRBD1 or TRBD2 (5 bases each). Germline lookup yields CDR1 SGHAT and CDR2 FQNNGV. Trimming pared 2 bases from V and 5 bases from J, leaving 16 bases between. The CDR3 runs to 15 residues. CDR3 in DNA: TGTGCCAGCAGCTTATGGGGGAGCAGATCTCACGAGCAGTACTTC. Translating gives CASSLWGSRSHEQYF.

As concerns this clone: At one boundary the junction diverges from the germline segment, which might be a read error. V is TRBV5-1 and J is TRBJ2-7; D remains ambiguous. The V gene's germline CDR1 is SGHRS and CDR2 YFSETQ. CDR3 size: 9 residues. In DNA, the CDR3 is TGCGCCAGCAGCTTGGATCGACACTTC. It yields the protein CASSLDRHF.